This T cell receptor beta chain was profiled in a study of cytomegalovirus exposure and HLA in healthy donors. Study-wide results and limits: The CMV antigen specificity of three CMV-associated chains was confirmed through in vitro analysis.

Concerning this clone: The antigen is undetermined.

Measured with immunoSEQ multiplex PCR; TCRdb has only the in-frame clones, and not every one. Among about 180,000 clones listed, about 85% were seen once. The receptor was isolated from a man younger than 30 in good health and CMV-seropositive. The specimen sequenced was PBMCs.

The CDR3, as DNA: TGTGCCAGCAGCGTCTCCCTAGCGGGGGGGATCACCGGGGAGCTGTTTTTT. This codes for CASSVSLAGGITGELFF. The chain carries TRBV9 and TRBJ2-2; TRBD2 matches 12 bases. Trimming at V came to 2 bases and at J to 4 bases, leaving 6 bases not matched to a gene. The CDR3 consists of 17 residues. Germline V lookup: CDR1 SGDLS, CDR2 YYNGEE.